This paragraph covers one T cell receptor (beta chain) sequence. The data belong to a study of blood T cell repertoires in COVID-19. For the study at large: Whether acute or convalescent, the COVID-19 samples came from the United States, Italy and Spain. The cDNA or gDNA used as material had been derived from T cells, B-cell-depleted T cells, or PBMCs.

Produced via immunoSEQ multiplex PCR; TCRdb's table is partial and in-frame only. The sample comprises about 220,000 clones, approximately 85% of which are singletons, and roughly 2.6% rests with the top ten. The CDR3 contains 15 residues. V was clipped by 4 bases and J by 4 bases; unmatched bases: 7. In germline, CDR1 is KGHSH, CDR2 LQKENI. This TCR derives from a man aged 45-65 years who had recovered from COVID-19. The sequenced sample consisted of peripheral blood. The V gene is TRBV18, the J gene TRBJ1-1; the match to TRBD1 covers 9 bases. CDR3 amino acids: CASSLNRGRSTEAFF. Written as DNA, the CDR3 is TGTGCCAGCTCACTCAACAGGGGGCGCAGCACTGAAGCTTTCTTT.